Following are 5 T cell receptor beta chains from one sample sequenced in a study of shared T cell receptors in the human thymus (dated by TCRdb to about 2021). Libraries were prepared through the immunoSEQ multiplex PCR assay. Not all clones reach the TCRdb copy of this immuneACCESS table, which keeps in-frame sequences only. Checked studies attribute under half of the gap to unresolved V genes and leave the rest unexplained. A total of about 380,000 clones appear in this sample, roughly 94% of them only once. 0.02% of the sample comes from the top ten. The source material was thymocytes. Receptors originate from a human donor.

V usage is TRBV4-3 and J usage is TRBJ1-1; D is unclear. The CDR3 is 14 amino acids. CDR1 and CDR2 (germline): LGHNA, YSLEER. V was pared by 1 base and J by 1 base, with 7 bases between. This CDR3 is CASSQVPRNTEAFF. The CDR3, as DNA: TGCGCCAGCAGCCAAGTTCCGAGGAACACTGAAGCTTTCTTT.

The rearrangement joins TRBV7-2 to TRBJ2-7, with D unclear. Trimming removed 3 bases from V and 6 bases from J, with 12 bases in between. CDR3 length: 13 residues. Germline CDR1 is SGHTA and CDR2 is FQGNSA. CDR3 protein: CASSFETVGEQYF. The CDR3 DNA sequence: TGTGCCAGCAGCTTTGAGACTGTTGGCGAGCAGTACTTC. Full variable domain (missing parts from reference TRBV7-2 and TRBJ2-7): GAGVSQSPSNKVTEKGKDVELRCDPISGHTALYWYRQSLGQGLEFLIYFQGNSAPDKSGLPSDRFSAERTGGSVSTLTIQRTQQEDSAVYLCASSFETVGEQYFGPGTRLTVT.

This chain joins TRBV6-6 and TRBJ2-5; perhaps TRBD1 as D (5 bases). V dropped 2 bases and J dropped 5 bases, with 15 bases sitting between them. Germline V gene data show CDR1 as MNHNY and CDR2 as SVGAGI (reference sequence). This CDR3 has 15 amino acids. Written as DNA, the CDR3 is TGTGCCAGCAGTTACGCCTCTGGGGCCGGGGAGACCCAGTACTTC. Amino acid sequence: CASSYASGAGETQYF.

The chain is built from TRBV7-3 and TRBJ2-3; unclear D gene. CDR1 and CDR2 from the germline V gene are SGHTA and FQGTGA. The CDR3 runs 16 residues. Trimming cost V 2 bases and J 0 bases, with 12 bases left between them. This chain's CDR3 is CASSLSFPHSTDTQYF. The CDR3 nucleotides read TGTGCCAGCAGCTTATCTTTCCCCCACAGCACAGATACGCAGTATTTT.

This clone was found a few times. V and J are TRBV6-1 and TRBJ1-1, with D possibly TRBD1 on 6 matching bases. There are 13 residues in the CDR3. The V end was cut by 6 bases, the J end by 5 bases, with 13 bases between. CDR1 and CDR2 from the germline V gene are MNHNS and SASEGT. The CDR3 nucleotides are TGTGCCAGCAGACCAGGGGCTGTAACTGAAGCTTTCTTT. Translating it yields CASRPGAVTEAFF.